This T cell receptor (beta chain) was recovered during a study of T cell responses to AZD1222 COVID-19 vaccine. The CDR3 sequence is 13 residues long. Germline-derived CDR1 and CDR2 are KGHSH and LQKENI. V lost 5 bases and J 4 bases, leaving 9 bases between the germline ends. Measured with immunoSEQ multiplex PCR; TCRdb has only the in-frame clones, and not every one. The sample lists about 110,000 clones; approximately 90% were seen once. The input for sequencing was peripheral blood, taken on day 0 of AZD1222 vaccination. The TCR comes from an adult in good health. The rearrangement links TRBV18 to TRBJ1-5; D call uncertain. CDR3 amino acids: CASSGQENQPQHF. The CDR3 coding sequence is TGTGCCAGCTCAGGTCAGGAGAATCAGCCCCAGCATTTT.